Below, one T cell receptor (beta chain) is given with its context. This entry comes from a study of blood T cell repertoires in COVID-19. On the study more broadly: Italy, Spain and the United States were the sources of the convalescent and acute COVID-19 samples. The analysed material was cDNA or gDNA that came from T cells, B-cell-depleted T cells, or PBMCs.

Looked up from germline, CDR1 is GTSNPN and CDR2 is SVGIG (reference sequence). The CDR3 length is 15 residues. J gave up 8 bases and V 2 bases, and 14 bases lay outside the gene matches. Study processing details: Scientists estimated how many nucleated cells there were by amplifying reference gene primers. Clones were read by immunoSEQ multiplex PCR, and TCRdb kept only the in-frame ones, dropping some. V and J calls and clone size come straight from that table; D and trimming were deduced from the DNA. The sample lists 120,000 to 150,000 clones, around 85% seen once, with just under 3% in the top ten.

The V call is TRBV30, the J call TRBJ1-2, with 7 bases identical to TRBD1. This sequence originates from a man aged 45-65 years with acute or convalescent COVID-19. The sequenced material came from peripheral blood. CDR3 region: CAWSRTRDSYLGYTF. The CDR3, as DNA: TGTGCCTGGAGTCGAACTAGGGACAGTTATTTGGGCTACACCTTC.